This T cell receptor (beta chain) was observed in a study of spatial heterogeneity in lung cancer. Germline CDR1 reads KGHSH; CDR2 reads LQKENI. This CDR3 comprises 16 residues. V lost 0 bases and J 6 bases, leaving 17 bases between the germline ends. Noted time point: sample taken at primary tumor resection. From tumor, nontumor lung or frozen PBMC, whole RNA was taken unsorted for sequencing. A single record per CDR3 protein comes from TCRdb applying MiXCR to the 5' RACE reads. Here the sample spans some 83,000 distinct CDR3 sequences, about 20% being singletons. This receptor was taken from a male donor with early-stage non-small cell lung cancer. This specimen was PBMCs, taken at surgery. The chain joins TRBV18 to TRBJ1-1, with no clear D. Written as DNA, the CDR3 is TGTGCCAGCTCACCACCGTCTCCCCAACCTCAATCTGAAGCTTTCTTT. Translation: CASSPPSPQPQSEAFF.